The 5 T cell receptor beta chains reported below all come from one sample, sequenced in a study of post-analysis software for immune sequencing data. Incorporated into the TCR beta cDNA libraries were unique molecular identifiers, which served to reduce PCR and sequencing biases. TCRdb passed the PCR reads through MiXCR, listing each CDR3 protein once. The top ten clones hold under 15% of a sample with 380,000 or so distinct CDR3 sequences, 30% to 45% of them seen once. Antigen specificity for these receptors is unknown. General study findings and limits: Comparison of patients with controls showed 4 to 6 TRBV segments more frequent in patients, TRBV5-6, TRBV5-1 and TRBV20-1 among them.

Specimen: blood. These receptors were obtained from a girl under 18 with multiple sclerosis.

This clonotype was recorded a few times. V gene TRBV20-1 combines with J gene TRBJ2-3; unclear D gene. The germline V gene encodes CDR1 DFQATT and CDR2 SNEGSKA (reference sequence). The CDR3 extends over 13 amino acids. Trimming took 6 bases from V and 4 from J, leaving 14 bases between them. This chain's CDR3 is CSAPGWGSDTQYF. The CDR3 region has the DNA TGCAGTGCCCCCGGTTGGGGTTCAGATACGCAGTATTTT.

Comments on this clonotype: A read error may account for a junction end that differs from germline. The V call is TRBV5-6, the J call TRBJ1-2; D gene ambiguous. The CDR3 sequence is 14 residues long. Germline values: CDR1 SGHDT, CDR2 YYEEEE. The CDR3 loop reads CASSPPDRGYDYTF. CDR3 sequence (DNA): TGTGCCAGCAGCCCCCCCGACCGCGGCTATGACTACACCTTC. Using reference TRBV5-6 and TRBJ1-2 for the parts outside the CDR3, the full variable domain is DAGVTQSPTHLIKTRGQQVTLRCSPKSGHDTVSWYQQALGQGPQFIFQYYEEEERQRGNFPDRFSGHQFPNYSSELNVNALLLGDSALYLCASSPPDRGYDYTFGSGTRLTVV.

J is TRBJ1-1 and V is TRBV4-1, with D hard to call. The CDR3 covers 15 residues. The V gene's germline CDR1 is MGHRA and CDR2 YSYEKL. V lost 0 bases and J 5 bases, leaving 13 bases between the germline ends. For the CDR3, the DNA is TGCGCCAGCAGCCAAGATCGGGTTTGGGGAACTGAAGCTTTCTTT. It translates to CASSQDRVWGTEAFF.

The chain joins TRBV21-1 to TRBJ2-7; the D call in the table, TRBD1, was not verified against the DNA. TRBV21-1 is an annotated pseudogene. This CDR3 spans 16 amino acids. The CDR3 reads CASSGGRGQGAYEQYF. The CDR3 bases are TGTGCCAGCAGCGGAGGGCGAGGACAGGGGGCGTACGAGCAGTACTTC.

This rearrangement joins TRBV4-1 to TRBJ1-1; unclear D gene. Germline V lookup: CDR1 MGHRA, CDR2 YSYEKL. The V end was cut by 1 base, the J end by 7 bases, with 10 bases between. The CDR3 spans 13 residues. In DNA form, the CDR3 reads TGCGCCAGCAGCCAAGTCCCGGGCAGTGAAGCTTTCTTT. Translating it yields CASSQVPGSEAFF.